Presented here are 14 T cell receptor beta chains from one specimen sequenced in a study of T-cell reconstitution after alpha-beta-depleted transplantation in children. During its preparation, the TCRbeta library received unique molecular identifiers. TCRdb reprocessed the PCR reads with MiXCR, giving one entry per CDR3 protein. The profile shows some 400,000 distinct CDR3 sequences, roughly 22% of them singletons. Here the sequenced sample was PBMCs from the stem cell graft donor, taken from the stem cell graft. The receptors originated from a human donor who donated a stem cell graft to a child with acute myeloid leukemia.

Comments on this clonotype: A read error may produce the germline difference seen at one junction end. This sequence joins TRBV12-3 or TRBV12-4 and TRBJ2-1; D tentatively reads TRBD1 or TRBD2 (7 bases each). CDR3 length: 18 residues. CDR3 DNA: TGTACCAGCAGGGGGGGGCAGGGCGTACTAAGCTCCTACAATGAGCAGTTCTTC. Encoded protein: CTSRGGQGVLSSYNEQFF.

In this sample, this clonotype turned up a few times. V gene TRBV12-3 or TRBV12-4 combines with J gene TRBJ1-1, with D possibly matching TRBD1 (6 bases). The V end lost 10 bases, the J end lost 0 bases, and 18 bases lay between the germline ends. CDR3 size: 15 residues. CDR3 in DNA: TGTGCCATCGGACAGACAGGACGCATGAACACTGAAGCTTTCTTT. Translated, it gives CAIGQTGRMNTEAFF.

This sequence joins TRBV20-1 and TRBJ2-1; 10 bases are a match to TRBD2. The CDR3 is 15 residues long. The V segment lost 1 base and the J segment 4 bases; nucleotides outside the gene matches: 4. CDR1 and CDR2 from the germline V gene are DFQATT and SNEGSKA (reference sequence). The CDR3 coding sequence is TGCAGTGCTAGAGTCCTAGCGGGAGCGTACAATGAGCAGTTCTTC. Translation gives CSARVLAGAYNEQFF.

This clonotype was seen more than once but under ten times. This rearrangement joins TRBV2 to TRBJ2-5; no firm D call. V was cut by 8 bases and J by 1 base, with 14 bases left in between. Germline V gene lookup returns CDR1 SNHLY and CDR2 FYNNEI. This CDR3 region has 14 residues. CDR3 DNA sequence: TGTGCCAGCCAAGCGAGAGTAACCCAAGAGACCCAGTACTTC. Translated, it gives CASQARVTQETQYF.

This clonotype was counted between two and nine times. CDR3 nucleotide sequence: TGTGCCAGCAGCGCAAACGGGGAGACCCAGTACTTC. Its translation is CASSANGETQYF. The chain joins TRBV7-9 to TRBJ2-5; D gene uncertain. The CDR3 loop spans 12 amino acids. CDR1 is SEHNR, CDR2 FQNEAQ, per germline (reference sequence). V was cut by 5 bases and J by 5 bases, with 9 bases left in between. The full variable domain, with the rest looked up from reference TRBV7-9 and TRBJ2-5, is DTGVSQNPRHKITKRGQNVTFRCDPISEHNRLYWYRQTLGQGPEFLTYFQNEAQLEKSRLLSDRFSAERPKGSFSTLEIQRTEQGDSAMYLCASSANGETQYFGPGTRLLVL.

The sample holds many counts of this clonotype. The chain links TRBV12-3 or TRBV12-4 to TRBJ2-2; TRBD2 matches at 9 bases. This CDR3 is built from 15 residues. V gave up 6 bases and J gave up 7 bases; unmatched junction bases: 9. The CDR3 reads CASRGLAGDVGELFF. CDR3 coding DNA: TGTGCCAGCAGGGGGTTAGCGGGAGATGTCGGGGAGCTGTTTTTT.

The CDR3 sequence: CASTWGRQETQYF. In DNA form, the CDR3 reads TGTGCCAGCACTTGGGGGAGGCAGGAGACCCAGTACTTC. This sequence joins TRBV2 and TRBJ2-5; TRBD2 might be the D (6 bases). Trimming pared 7 bases from V and 5 bases from J, leaving 14 bases between. The CDR3 extends over 13 amino acids. Germline-derived CDR1 and CDR2 are SNHLY and FYNNEI.

The J gene is TRBJ2-3, the V gene TRBV13, with D unclear. This CDR3 region has 15 residues. Germline V lookup: CDR1 PRHDT, CDR2 FYEKMQ (reference sequence). Trimming shortened V by 8 bases and J by 4 bases, and 19 bases separated the two germline ends. DNA for the CDR3: TGTGCCAGCCACCAGGTTAGGGAATTGGCAGATACGCAGTATTTT. It is translated as CASHQVRELADTQYF.

The sample holds a few counts of this clonotype. CDR3 in DNA: TGCGCCAGCAGCCTATTGGACAGGGGGCGGGAGGAGCAGTACTTC. Translation: CASSLLDRGREEQYF. This chain uses TRBV4-1 with TRBJ2-7, with 11 bases identical to TRBD1. This CDR3 is built from 15 residues. CDR1 and CDR2 (germline): MGHRA, YSYEKL. V lost 4 bases to trimming and J lost 7 bases; unmatched junction nucleotides: 9.

The gene calls are TRBV28 and TRBJ1-2, with D hard to call. The V and J ends lost 2 bases and 8 bases respectively, with 15 bases between them. The CDR3 totals 14 residues. Germline assignment: CDR1 MDHEN and CDR2 SYDVKM. CDR3 nucleotides: TGTGCCAGCAGTTTACGGAAGCGTGTGGGGGGCTACACCTTC. Protein: CASSLRKRVGGYTF.

The chain recombines TRBV28 with TRBJ2-7; the D is unclear. Germline CDR1 is MDHEN and CDR2 is SYDVKM. The germline V and J ends were trimmed by 6 bases and 8 bases, with 11 bases remaining between them. The CDR3 contains 11 residues. CDR3 bases: TGTGCCAGCAGCCCCGGACGAAAGCAGTACTTC. The encoded protein is CASSPGRKQYF.

In its sample, this clonotype was seen many times. The chain has TRBV29-1 and TRBJ2-2, with TRBD2 matching over 13 bases. V shed 6 bases and J 7 bases; nucleotides not matched to a gene: 2. The CDR3 has 13 amino acids. Germline values: CDR1 SQVTM, CDR2 ANQGSEA. The CDR3 is CSVRTSGGGELFF. CDR3 sequence (DNA): TGCAGCGTGAGGACTAGCGGGGGCGGGGAGCTGTTTTTT.

This clonotype came up many times. The rearrangement joins TRBV12-3 or TRBV12-4 to TRBJ2-5; 7 bases are a match to TRBD2. CDR3 length: 16 amino acids. The ends lost 6 bases at V and 5 bases at J; junction bases unmatched: 15. DNA of the CDR3: TGTGCCAGCAGCTTCCTTGGGGGAGGGCCTTCTGAGACCCAGTACTTC. The encoded protein is CASSFLGGGPSETQYF.

The J gene is TRBJ1-2, the V gene TRBV12-3 or TRBV12-4; a possible D gene is TRBD1 (5 bases). V was cut by 3 bases and J by 2 bases, with 10 bases left in between. This CDR3 contains 14 residues. Written as DNA, the CDR3 is TGTGCCAGCAGTTTCCAGGGTAGGAACTATGGCTACACCTTC. This sequence encodes CASSFQGRNYGYTF.